This T cell receptor (beta chain) was obtained from a study of CD8+ T cells in alopecia areata. As for the study in general: The drug, oral tofacitinib, was given to treated patients at 5 to 10 mg twice daily. Study conclusions and caveats: Sequencing of scalp samples also includes resident alphabeta T cells from normal skin.

PBMC-derived CD4+ and CD8+ T cells were sorted. This clone has more than one count but fewer than ten. Its specificity is unknown. Investigators isolated RNA and reverse transcribed it into cDNA to act as the sequencing template. Produced via immunoSEQ multiplex PCR; TCRdb's table is partial and in-frame only. Of around 98,000 clones in the sample, roughly 42% were seen once. This receptor was identified in a human donor with alopecia areata. The sequencing input was CD4+ T cells sorted from blood.

CDR3 nucleotides: TGCAGCGTTGGCTTAGGGGGTGGGAACACTGAAGCTTTCTTT. Translating it yields CSVGLGGGNTEAFF. V and J are TRBV29-1 and TRBJ1-1; D may be TRBD1 (6 bases). Germline V CDR1 and CDR2: SQVTM, ANQGSEA. V lost 4 bases and J 1 base, leaving 13 bases between the germline ends. This CDR3 contains 14 residues.